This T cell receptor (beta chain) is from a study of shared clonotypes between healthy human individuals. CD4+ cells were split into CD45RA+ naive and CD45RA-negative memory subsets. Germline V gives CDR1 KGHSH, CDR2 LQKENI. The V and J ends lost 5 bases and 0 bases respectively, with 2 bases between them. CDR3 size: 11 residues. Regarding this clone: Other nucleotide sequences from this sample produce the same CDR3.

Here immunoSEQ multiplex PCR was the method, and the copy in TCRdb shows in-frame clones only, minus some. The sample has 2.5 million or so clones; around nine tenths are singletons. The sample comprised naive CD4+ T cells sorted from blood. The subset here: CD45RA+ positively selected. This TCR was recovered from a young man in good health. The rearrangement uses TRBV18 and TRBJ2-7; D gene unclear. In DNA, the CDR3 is TGTGCCAGCTCAACCTCCTACGAGCAGTACTTC. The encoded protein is CASSTSYEQYF.